This is a list of T cell receptor beta chains from one sample in a study of blood T cell repertoires in COVID-19. Profiling relied on immunoSEQ multiplex PCR, and the TCRdb table lists in-frame clones only, not all of them. This sample has about 100,000 clones, with approximately 93% found just once. Sequencing input: peripheral blood. These receptors all come from a man between 45 and 60 years old with active COVID-19. Both conserved end residues are part of each CDR3. The D gene is left open where the match is weak. Clone size is stated in some rows and not others, as once, few, many or a class when expanded.

size | D | J | V | DNA | CDR3
once | . | TRBJ2-1 | TRBV27 | TGTGCCAGCAGTCTAGGCTCCTCCTACAATGAGCAGTTCTTC | CASSLGSSYNEQFF
. | TRBD1 | TRBJ2-4 | TRBV10-3 | TGTGCCATCAGTGAGTCGGTGGCAGGGGGAAACATTCAGTACTTC | CAISESVAGGNIQYF
once | TRBD1 | TRBJ2-5 | TRBV11-2 | TGTGCCAGCAGCTTAGGACAGGGGATCCTTCAAGAGACCCAGTACTTC | CASSLGQGILQETQYF
. | . | TRBJ2-1 | TRBV4-1 | TGCGCCAGCAGTCCGACGGGTACCGGGAACAATGAGCAGTTCTTC | CASSPTGTGNNEQFF
. | TRBD2 | TRBJ2-1 | TRBV7-2 | TGTGCCAGCAGCCTTAGCGGGGGGATCTCCTACAATGAGCAGTTCTTC | CASSLSGGISYNEQFF
. | . | TRBJ2-1 | TRBV27 | TGTGCCAGCATGGGGGGGCTTCAAAATGAGCAGTTCTTC | CASMGGLQNEQFF
. | TRBD1 | TRBJ2-1 | TRBV9 | TGTGCCAGCAGCTCCCGGACAGGGGTGAATGAGCAGTTCTTC | CASSSRTGVNEQFF
. | . | TRBJ2-4 | TRBV3-1/TRBV3-2 | TGTGCCAGCAGCCGTGGAGGGAACATTCAGTACTTC | CASSRGGNIQYF
. | TRBD2 | TRBJ2-1 | TRBV24-1 | TGTGCCACCAGTGATCCGACTAGCGTCTACAATGAGCAGTTCTTC | CATSDPTSVYNEQFF
once | . | TRBJ2-5 | TRBV5-1 | TGCGCCAGCAGCTTGGGAGGGGGACTACAAGAGACCCAGTACTTC | CASSLGGGLQETQYF
. | . | TRBJ2-2 | TRBV24-1 | TGTGCCACCAGTGATTACGGGGACGGGGAGCTGTTTTTT | CATSDYGDGELFF
. | . | TRBJ1-6 | TRBV10-2 | TGCGCCAGCAGTGTTGCAGGTAACGGATCACCCCTCCACTTT | CASSVAGNGSPLHF
. | TRBD1 | TRBJ2-3 | TRBV6-5 | TGTGCCAGCAGGGGGACAGGCGGAGATACGCAGTATTTT | CASRGTGGDTQYF
. | TRBD1 | TRBJ2-6 | TRBV19 | TGTGCCAGTAGTAACAGGGGGCCTGGGGCCAACGTCCTGACTTTC | CASSNRGPGANVLTF
. | . | TRBJ2-3 | TRBV5-1 | TGCGCCAGCAGAGCGCAGGGGGACTTCCGTAGCACAGATACGCAGTATTTT | CASRAQGDFRSTDTQYF
. | . | TRBJ1-5 | TRBV11-3 | TGTGCCAGCAGCTTTTCAGGGGATCAGCCCCAGCATTTT | CASSFSGDQPQHF
. | TRBD2 | TRBJ2-2 | TRBV10-1 | TGCGCCAGCAGTCCCCAGCGGGGGAACACCGGGGAGCTGTTTTTT | CASSPQRGNTGELFF
once | . | TRBJ2-3 | TRBV14 | TGTGCCAGCAGCCAAGATCGAGGCACAGATACGCAGTATTTT | CASSQDRGTDTQYF
. | TRBD1 | TRBJ1-2 | TRBV29-1 | TGCAGCGTATGGACAGGGAGCTATGGCTACACCTTC | CSVWTGSYGYTF
. | . | TRBJ1-1 | TRBV7-8 | TGTGCCAGCAGCTTAGCGGGGACTGCGAACACTGAAGCTTTCTTT | CASSLAGTANTEAFF
. | . | TRBJ2-1 | TRBV19 | TGTGCCACTCGAGACTACAATGAGCAGTTCTTC | CATRDYNEQFF
. | . | TRBJ1-1 | TRBV7-8 | TGTGCCAGCAGCTTACGACAGGTGAACACTGAAGCTTTCTTT | CASSLRQVNTEAFF
. | TRBD2 | TRBJ2-7 | TRBV3-1/TRBV3-2 | TGTGCCAGCAGCCAGGGGTCGGCGGGGGTATACGAGCAGTACTTC | CASSQGSAGVYEQYF
. | . | TRBJ2-7 | TRBV27 | TGTGCCAGTAGGACAGACCCTTACTCCTACGAGCAGTACTTC | CASRTDPYSYEQYF
. | TRBD1 | TRBJ1-6 | TRBV7-9 | TGTGCCAGCAGCCTGACAGGGGTGGGATCACCCCTCCACTTT | CASSLTGVGSPLHF
once | TRBD2 | TRBJ2-1 | TRBV28 | TGTGCCAGCAGTCTCGGACTAGCGGGAGCGAATGAGCAGTTCTTC | CASSLGLAGANEQFF
. | . | TRBJ2-1 | TRBV25-1 | TGTGCCAGCAGTGCCGGCCACAGGGCCTACAATGAGCAGTTCTTC | CASSAGHRAYNEQFF
. | . | TRBJ2-2 | TRBV11-2 | TGTGCCAGCAGCTTAGAGGGCCGGTACACCGGGGAGCTGTTTTTT | CASSLEGRYTGELFF
. | . | TRBJ2-5 | TRBV2 | TGTGCCAGCAGTGAAGGTCAGGTCTTTGGGACCCAGTACTTC | CASSEGQVFGTQYF
. | TRBD1 | TRBJ2-5 | TRBV30 | TGTGCCTGGACGGGACAGTACCAAGAGACCCAGTACTTC | CAWTGQYQETQYF
. | TRBD2 | TRBJ2-5 | TRBV24-1 | TGTGCCACCAGTGATTCCGTGACTAGCGGGAGTGGGCAAGAGACCCAGTACTTC | CATSDSVTSGSGQETQYF
. | TRBD2 | TRBJ2-1 | TRBV4-2 | TGTGCCAGCAGCCAGGGCGGGAGGTCCTACAATGAGCAGTTCTTC | CASSQGGRSYNEQFF
. | . | TRBJ1-3 | TRBV7-9 | TGTGCCAGCAGCCTGGGAGGCTCTGGAAACACCATATATTTT | CASSLGGSGNTIYF
once | . | TRBJ2-3 | TRBV24-1 | TGTGCCACCAGTGATCCGGGGGGCAGAACAGATACGCAGTATTTT | CATSDPGGRTDTQYF
. | . | TRBJ2-1 | TRBV12-1 | TGTGCCAGCAGCTCCCCACTAGCCACACATGAGCAGTTCTTC | CASSSPLATHEQFF
. | . | TRBJ2-2 | TRBV19 | TGTGCCAGTAGTATCCAGGGGTCCCGAACAACCGGGGAGCTGTTTTTT | CASSIQGSRTTGELFF
once | . | TRBJ2-1 | TRBV6-5 | TGTGCCAGCACTCCGGGAGCTAACTACAATGAGCAGTTCTTC | CASTPGANYNEQFF
. | . | TRBJ1-3 | TRBV3-1/TRBV3-2 | TGTGCCAGCAGCGACCGGGGTCCCGTCTCTGGAAACACCATATATTTT | CASSDRGPVSGNTIYF
. | . | TRBJ2-3 | TRBV5-4 | TGTGCCAGCAGCTTGGCCCCCGCAGGGCTCACAGATACGCAGTATTTT | CASSLAPAGLTDTQYF
few | . | TRBJ1-5 | TRBV3-1/TRBV3-2 | TGTGCCAGCAGCCAAGAACAGGTTAGAGAGCCCCAGCATTTT | CASSQEQVREPQHF
. | TRBD2 | TRBJ2-5 | TRBV11-2 | TGTGCCAGCAGTTTGATCGGGGGGGCCGAAGAGACCCAGTACTTC | CASSLIGGAEETQYF
. | TRBD1 | TRBJ2-7 | TRBV6-1 | TGTGCCAGCAGTGAAGCGGGACAGGGGACAGTCTCCTACGAGCAGTACTTC | CASSEAGQGTVSYEQYF
once | . | TRBJ2-1 | TRBV7-6 | TGTGCCAGCAGCTTGAGTACACTAGCCAGGAATGAGCAGTTCTTC | CASSLSTLARNEQFF
. | TRBD1 | TRBJ1-5 | TRBV6-6 | TGTGCCAGCAGGGAACAGGGGGCTAAGCAGCCCCAGCATTTT | CASREQGAKQPQHF
. | TRBD1 | TRBJ1-4 | TRBV5-1 | TGCGCCAGCAGCTTGGTCAGGGGGGAAGGGACTAATGAAAAACTGTTTTTT | CASSLVRGEGTNEKLFF
. | TRBD1 | TRBJ2-2 | TRBV19 | TGTGCCGGAAGACAGGGCCTTTACACCGGGGAGCTGTTTTTT | CAGRQGLYTGELFF
once | . | TRBJ2-3 | TRBV5-4 | TGTGCCAGCAGCTTGGGCCCCCTAGGCGGCACAGATACGCAGTATTTT | CASSLGPLGGTDTQYF
. | TRBD1 | TRBJ2-3 | TRBV7-9 | TGTGCCAGCAGCCCCGGGACAGGGGTCACAGATACGCAGTATTTT | CASSPGTGVTDTQYF
. | TRBD1 | TRBJ2-7 | TRBV18 | TGTGCCAGCTCATCTAGCGTGAGACAGGGGGCTTACGAGCAGTACTTC | CASSSSVRQGAYEQYF
. | . | TRBJ2-3 | TRBV5-4 | TGTGCCAGCAGCCCAACAGCAGATACGCAGTATTTT | CASSPTADTQYF
. | . | TRBJ2-7 | TRBV3-1/TRBV3-2 | TGTGCCAGCAGCCAAGGGACAATAAGCTACGAGCAGTACTTC | CASSQGTISYEQYF